This T cell receptor (beta chain) was sequenced in a study of T cells in Graves' hyperthyroidism and ophthalmopathy. Study outcomes and limitations: Most clonotypes expanded in thyroid above 0.001 were likewise present in blood.

Trimming took 4 bases from V and 4 from J; bases not matched to a gene: 6. The CDR3 length is 15 residues. From germline, CDR1 is SEHNR and CDR2 FQNEAQ (reference sequence). The study left out patients who had uncontrolled infection, other autoimmune disease, pregnancy or lactation. Clinical symptoms, serum thyroxine, TRAb, thyroid ultrasound and orbital computed tomography established diagnosis. The sample holds one count of this clonotype. Its antigen remains unknown. It was RNA transcripts that yielded the amplified TCR beta CDR3 regions. Using the HTBI primer set, a first-round RT-PCR was run on the TCR CDR3. From the multiplex PCR reads, TCRdb called clonotypes with MiXCR, one entry per CDR3 protein. The repertoire holds more than 300,000 distinct CDR3 sequences, with 17% as singletons.

The sample taken for sequencing was blood. The chain links TRBV7-9 to TRBJ1-5; 8 nucleotides line up with TRBD1. The source of this sequence is a young woman with Graves' hyperthyroidism that later progressed to Graves' ophthalmopathy. For the CDR3, the DNA is TGTGCCAGCAGCTGGGGACAGGTTGGGAATCAGCCCCAGCATTTT. Protein: CASSWGQVGNQPQHF.